The 9 T cell receptor beta chains in this list originate from one sample, sequenced in a study of cytomegalovirus exposure and HLA in healthy donors. The primer mix had 60 Vbeta and 13 Jbeta primers. Produced via immunoSEQ multiplex PCR; TCRdb's table is partial and in-frame only. The data contain some 270,000 clones, 80% of them singletons. What was sequenced was PBMCs. All receptors come from a girl aged 2 to 10 in good health and CMV-seronegative.

This clone was counted a single time. This rearrangement joins TRBV7-3 to TRBJ1-2; 7 nucleotides agree with TRBD1. Germline CDR1 and CDR2: SGHTA and FQGTGA. With 5 bases clipped from V and 2 bases from J, the junction kept 8 bases outside the gene matches. The CDR3 length is 15 residues. CDR3 residues: CASSPNPGQNYGYTF. The CDR3 nucleotides read TGTGCCAGCAGCCCCAATCCGGGACAGAACTATGGCTACACCTTC.

V usage is TRBV5-4 and J usage is TRBJ2-1; D is unresolved. This CDR3 has 14 residues. Trimming shortened V by 1 base and J by 4 bases, and 9 bases separated the two germline ends. Germline V gene lookup returns CDR1 SGHNT and CDR2 YYREEE (reference sequence). Here the CDR3 DNA reads TGTGCCAGCAGCTTGTTTCACAAATACAATGAGCAGTTCTTC. Translated: CASSLFHKYNEQFF.

The chain uses TRBV5-1 and TRBJ2-1; D might be TRBD2 (6 bases). Per the germline V gene, CDR1 is SGHRS and CDR2 is YFSETQ. Trimming removed 3 bases at V and 9 bases at J, with 19 bases between. The length of the CDR3 is 15 residues. The CDR3 nucleotides read TGCGCCAGCAGCTCTGGGGTCGGGAGCTTTGGTGAGCAGTTCTTC. Protein: CASSSGVGSFGEQFF. Supplemented by reference TRBV5-1 and TRBJ2-1, the full variable domain reads KAGVTQTPRYLIKTRGQQVTLSCSPISGHRSVSWYQQTPGQGLQFLFEYFSETQRNKGNFPGRFSGRQFSNSRSEMNVSTLELGDSALYLCASSSGVGSFGEQFFGPGTRLTVL.

The J gene is TRBJ1-4, the V gene TRBV25-1; D gene unclear. Germline lookup yields CDR1 MGHDK and CDR2 SYGVNS. Trimming took 4 bases from V and 8 from J, leaving 2 bases between them. This CDR3 region has 10 residues. The CDR3 here is CASSAEKLFF. In DNA, the CDR3 is TGTGCCAGCAGTGCGGAAAAACTGTTTTTT.

The rearrangement links TRBV20-1 to TRBJ2-1, with a weak D call TRBD2 (5 bases). Germline CDR1 reads DFQATT; CDR2 reads SNEGSKA (reference sequence). The ends were cut back, 4 bases at V and 8 bases at J, with 9 bases in the middle. The CDR3 is 11 amino acids. The CDR3 DNA reads as TGCAGTGCTACCGGAGCGGATGAGCAGTTCTTC. It yields the protein CSATGADEQFF.

The V gene is TRBV6-6, the J gene TRBJ1-2; maybe TRBD1 (6 bases). Trimming pared 4 bases from V and 1 base from J, leaving 10 bases between. This CDR3 has 14 amino acids. In germline, CDR1 is MNHNY, CDR2 SVGAGI (reference sequence). DNA for the CDR3: TGTGCCAGCAGTTGGACAGAGCATAACTATGGCTACACCTTC. Translation: CASSWTEHNYGYTF.

The V and J genes are TRBV14 and TRBJ2-1, with a possible D match to TRBD2 (6 bases). Trimming removed 2 bases from V and 5 bases from J, with 13 bases in between. The CDR3 extends over 15 amino acids. Germline CDR1 SGHDN, CDR2 FVKESK. The CDR3 bases are TGTGCCAGCAGCCAACGGCGGGACCATAACAATGAGCAGTTCTTC. Its translation is CASSQRRDHNNEQFF.

V and J are TRBV7-8 and TRBJ1-5, with 7 bases that match TRBD1. This CDR3 has 15 residues. Trimming at V came to 3 bases and at J to 4 bases, leaving 6 bases not matched to a gene. Germline V gene sequence: CDR1 SGHVS, CDR2 FQNEAQ. In nucleotides, the CDR3 is TGTGCCAGCAGCTTGGGGACAGTAGGGAATCAGCCCCAGCATTTT. It encodes CASSLGTVGNQPQHF.

The chain recombines TRBV19 with TRBJ2-1, with D uncertain. The CDR3 is 13 amino acids. CDR1 and CDR2 from the germline V gene are LNHDA and SQIVND (reference sequence). V lost 1 base and J 4 bases, leaving 5 bases between the germline ends. In DNA form, the CDR3 reads TGTGCCAGTAGTATAGGAGCTTACAATGAGCAGTTCTTC. This sequence encodes CASSIGAYNEQFF.